Described below is a single TCR beta chain sequence and its context. The sample belongs to a study of blood T cell repertoires in COVID-19. V lost 2 bases and J lost 5; bases outside the gene matches: 4. Per germline, CDR1 SGHRS and CDR2 YFSETQ. The CDR3 covers 15 residues. Assay: immunoSEQ multiplex PCR; the TCRdb copy retains only in-frame clones and omits some. Of 50,000 to 65,000 clones listed, roughly 83% are singletons. The sequence derives from a man between 60 and 70 years old with COVID-19, enrolled during active disease. V is TRBV5-1 and J is TRBJ2-2; the match to TRBD1 covers 9 bases. The sequenced sample consisted of peripheral blood. The CDR3 sequence: CASSFPQGATGELFF. DNA of the CDR3: TGCGCCAGCAGCTTTCCACAGGGGGCAACCGGGGAGCTGTTTTTT.